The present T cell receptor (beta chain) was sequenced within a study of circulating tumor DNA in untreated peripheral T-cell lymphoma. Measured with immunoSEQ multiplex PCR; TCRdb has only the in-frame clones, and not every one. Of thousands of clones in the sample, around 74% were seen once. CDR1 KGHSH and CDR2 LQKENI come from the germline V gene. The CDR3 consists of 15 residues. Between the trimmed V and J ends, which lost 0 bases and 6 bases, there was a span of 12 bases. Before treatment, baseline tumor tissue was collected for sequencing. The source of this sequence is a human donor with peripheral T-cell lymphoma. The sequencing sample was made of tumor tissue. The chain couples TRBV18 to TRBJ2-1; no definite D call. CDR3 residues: CASSPPREGLNEQFF. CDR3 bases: TGTGCCAGCTCACCACCTAGGGAAGGCCTCAATGAGCAGTTCTTC.